This T cell receptor (beta chain) was documented in a study of CD4 T cells in relation to SARS-CoV-2 and coronaviruses (dated by TCRdb to about 2021). Notes on the research overall: In the ViraFEST assay, PBMCs were cultured with antigen for about eleven days, after which TCR beta CDR3s were sequenced to identify antigen-specific clonal expansions. For other donors in the study, expansion assays were sequenced with a different, Illumina-based TCR-beta assay. The Adaptive Biotechnologies TCR-sequencing kit was used to sequence samples from three pre-COVID donors and the naive versus memory experiments, whereas other data were Illumina-based. HLA restriction was mapped for shared crossreactive spike epitopes using patient-derived lymphoblastoid cell lines. An HIV-1 Nef peptide pool or a culture without peptide was used as the negative reference condition. Memory CD4+ T cell crossreactivity between SARS-CoV-2 and common cold coronavirus spike proteins was assessed at the TCR clonotype level in the study. Overall study results and their limits: Roughly 64% of donors had memory CD4+ clonotypes that crossrecognized SARS-CoV-2 and at least one common cold coronavirus spike. Crossreactivity analysis was centred on spike protein, so crossreactivity against other viral proteins was not assessed. Crossreactive clones showed significantly weaker SARS-CoV-2-driven expansion than monoreactive clones, consistent with antigenic imprinting. Because no donor provided both pre-pandemic and post-infection samples, tracing the source of pre-existing responses was limited. Small numbers of patients and of tested TCRs limited the study.

CD4+ T cells from unexposed donors were collected before the COVID-19 pandemic (2011-2018). The EasySep CD4+ T cell isolation kit was used to isolate CD4+ T cells once the cultures had run for under twelve days. Unexposed donor CD4+ T cells were tested for reactivity to SARS-CoV-2 S and N and four common cold coronavirus spike pools, as cell number allowed. About 2 million PBMCs per well were cultured in IMDM with about 5.5% human AB serum and 8.5 to 10 IU/ml IL-2. Half of the culture medium was replaced with fresh IL-2-containing medium on days 3 and 7. Triplicate replicate wells were generally used for each peptide culture condition. Leukapheresis product for the unexposed donors was purchased commercially. Ficoll-Paque PLUS gradient centrifugation was used to isolate PBMCs from leukapheresis product or whole blood. PBMCs were either cryopreserved at -140 degrees C or used fresh in the expansion assay. The QIAamp Micro DNA Kit was used to extract genomic DNA from the CD4+ T cells.

The junction carries 19 bases between V and J, which are trimmed by 7 bases and 7 bases respectively. The CDR3 numbers 13 residues from cysteine through phenylalanine. Solely the CDR3 DNA is kept, with 39 bases framed from the first base. Taken from the germline V gene, the CDR1 and CDR2 loops are SQVTM and ANQGSEA. As regards this clone: Its antigen has not been determined. No base quality information exists; no much larger clone differs at one position.

Library preparation employed the immunoSEQ multiplex PCR assay. The original methods were these. During preprocessing, nonproductive sequences were discarded, as were any CDR3s that did not begin with C, did not end with F or W, or were shorter than 7 amino acids. Antigen-specific clonotypes were called with the MANAFEST web app on the basis of expansion relative to the reference and to other culture wells. A clone was considered positive if significant expansion relative to the reference culture was observed in 2 of 3 replicate wells at an FDR below 0.05. A further requirement for positive clones was significant expansion compared with all other tandem wells, along with an odds ratio above 5. Pairwise Levenshtein distance, computed with the stringdist R package after three terminal residues were trimmed from each end, was used as the measure of CDR3 homology. TCRdb holds this immuneACCESS table with in-frame rearrangements only. Some clones are missing; in checked studies, unresolved V genes explain under half, and the rest has no known cause. That table supplies the V and J calls and clone size; D and trimming were determined from the DNA. Counted in this sample were some 16,000 clones; about 82% of them appeared once. 35% to 45% of the sample lies in the top ten.

The V and J genes are TRBV29-1 and TRBJ1-2; there is no confident call for the D gene. The TCR originated in a human donor in good health. Source material: CD4+ T cells from PBMCs, cultured in vitro. The CDR3 reads CSDDHGKVGGYTF. The sequenced DNA is TGCAGCGATGATCACGGCAAAGTTGGTGGCTACACCTTC.